This T cell receptor (beta chain) derives from a study of blood T cell repertoires in COVID-19. For the study at large: Sites in the United States, Italy and Spain provided acute and convalescent COVID-19 samples. PBMCs, B-cell-depleted T cells, or T cells were the source of the cDNA or gDNA that made up the material.

This CDR3 spans 15 amino acids. Germline trimming cut 8 bases from V and 2 bases from J; bases unmatched to any gene: 6. Looked up from germline, CDR1 is LNHDA and CDR2 is SQIVND (reference sequence). Methods used by the authors: The authors estimated nucleated cell counts from reference gene primer amplification. The table came from immunoSEQ multiplex PCR; TCRdb's copy has only in-frame clones and leaves some out. The DNA was the basis for D and trimming; V, J and clone size are from that table. The table includes 60,000 or so clones, about 78% detected once. The material sequenced was peripheral blood. J is TRBJ1-6 and V is TRBV19; 7 bases are shared with TRBD1. The source is a human donor in a cohort sampled during active COVID-19. As DNA, the CDR3 is TGTGCCAGTTCCAGGGGGGAAACCTATAATTCACCCCTCCACTTT. Translation: CASSRGETYNSPLHF.